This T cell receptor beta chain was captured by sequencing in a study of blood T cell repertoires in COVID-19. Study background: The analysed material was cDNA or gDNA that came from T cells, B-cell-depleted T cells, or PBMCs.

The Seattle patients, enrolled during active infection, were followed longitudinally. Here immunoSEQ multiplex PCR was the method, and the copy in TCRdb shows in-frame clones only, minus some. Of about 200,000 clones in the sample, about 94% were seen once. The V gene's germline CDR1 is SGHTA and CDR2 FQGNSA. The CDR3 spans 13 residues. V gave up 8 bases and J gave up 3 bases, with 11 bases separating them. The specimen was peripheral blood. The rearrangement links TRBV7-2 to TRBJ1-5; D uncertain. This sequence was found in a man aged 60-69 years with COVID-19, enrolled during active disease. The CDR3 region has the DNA TGTGCCAGCGGCCCACAGTTCAATCAGCCCCAGCATTTT. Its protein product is CASGPQFNQPQHF. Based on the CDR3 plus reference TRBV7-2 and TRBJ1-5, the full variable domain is GAGVSQSPSNKVTEKGKDVELRCDPISGHTALYWYRQSLGQGLEFLIYFQGNSAPDKSGLPSDRFSAERTGGSVSTLTIQRTQQEDSAVYLCASGPQFNQPQHFGDGTRLSIL.